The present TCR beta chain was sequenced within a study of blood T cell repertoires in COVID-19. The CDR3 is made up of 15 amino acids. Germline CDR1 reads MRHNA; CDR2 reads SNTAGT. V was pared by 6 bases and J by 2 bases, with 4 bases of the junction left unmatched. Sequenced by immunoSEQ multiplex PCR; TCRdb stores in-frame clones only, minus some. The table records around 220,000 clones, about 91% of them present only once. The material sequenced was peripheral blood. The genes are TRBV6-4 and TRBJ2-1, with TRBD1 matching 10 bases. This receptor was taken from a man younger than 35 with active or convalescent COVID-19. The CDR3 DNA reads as TGTGCCAGCAGCGTAGGACAGGGGGCCTACAATGAGCAGTTCTTC. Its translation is CASSVGQGAYNEQFF.